This T cell receptor (beta chain) was documented in a study of vaccination and CD4 T cells after COVID-19. Study summary: Timing of post-vaccine sample collection was a median around 72 days after dose two, with a range of 14 to 241.

Comments on this clonotype: The target antigen is unknown.

Treatment given: roughly 11-day PBMC culture with coronavirus spike peptide pools or control peptides (ViraFEST assay). CD4+ T cells that had been cultured provided DNA sequenced with the Oncomine TCR Beta short-read assay. Each CDR3 protein is one row after TCRdb ran MiXCR on the PCR reads. The table includes 6,500 to 8,000 distinct CDR3 sequences, about 25% detected once. The CDR3 length is 17 residues. Sequencing was performed on CD4+ T cells from blood, cultured in vitro, taken after SARS-CoV-2 vaccination. This clonotype was sampled from a human donor who had recovered from COVID-19. This chain connects TRBV21-1 to TRBJ2-7; no check of the table's D call, TRBD2, against the DNA was made. TRBV21-1 is an annotated pseudogene. For the CDR3, the DNA is TGTGCCAGCAGCAAAGCTAGTAGCGGGAGAGTCCCCTACGAGCAGTACTTC. It encodes CASSKASSGRVPYEQYF.